Following are 12 T cell receptor beta chains from one sample sequenced in a study of CD8+CD57+ T cells in acquired aplastic anemia. CDR3 and TCR beta VDJ profiling relied on genomic DNA as the template. MiXCR was run by TCRdb on the reads, yielding one entry per CDR3 protein. The sample holds fewer than 250,000 distinct CDR3 sequences; roughly half are singletons and the top ten take 15% to 20%. The specimen sequenced was sorted CD4+, CD8+, or CD8+CD57+ T cells (not recorded which) from PBMCs. The receptors were sampled from a human donor in good health, serving as a control.

The sample holds many counts of this clonotype. V gene TRBV6-1 combines with J gene TRBJ1-5; D ambiguous. V was shortened by 6 bases and J by 0 bases, with 6 bases between the two germline ends. This CDR3 region has 13 residues. Germline assignment: CDR1 MNHNS and CDR2 SASEGT. CDR3 nucleotide sequence: TGTGCCAGCAGAACAGTTAGCAATCAGCCCCAGCATTTT. Translation: CASRTVSNQPQHF.

This clonotype occurred once. The genes are TRBV11-1 and TRBJ2-1; the match to TRBD2 covers 11 bases. Germline CDR1 and CDR2: SGHAT and FQDESV (reference sequence). The ends lost 6 bases at V and 5 bases at J; junction bases unmatched: 3. The CDR3 contains 14 residues. CDR3 amino acids: CASSPSGGHNEQFF. CDR3 DNA sequence: TGTGCCAGCAGTCCTAGCGGGGGGCACAATGAGCAGTTCTTC.

This clonotype occurred a few times. No conserved phenylalanine or tryptophan ends this CDR3, so it is likely a read error. V is TRBV12-5 and J is TRBJ1-2; TRBD1 matches at 8 bases. V trimming: 9 bases; J trimming: 4 bases; junction bases outside the gene matches: 13. CDR1 and CDR2 from the germline V gene are LGHNT and FRNRAP. There are 15 residues in the CDR3. CDR3 DNA sequence: TGTGCTAGCAGTCCATATCGGACAGGGATCTATGGCTACACCCTC. It specifies CASSPYRTGIYGYTL.

This chain joins TRBV19 and TRBJ2-1, with 8 bases lining up with TRBD1. Per germline, CDR1 LNHDA and CDR2 SQIVND (reference sequence). CDR3 length: 14 amino acids. With V trimmed by 6 bases and J by 4 bases, 5 bases remained unmatched. The CDR3, as DNA: TGTGCCAGTAGAGCGACAGGGGCATACAATGAGCAGTTCTTC. Its protein is CASRATGAYNEQFF.

The genes are TRBV2 and TRBJ2-2; maybe TRBD1 (6 bases). Trimming left V 6 bases short and J 1 base short, with 9 bases between. Per germline, CDR1 SNHLY and CDR2 FYNNEI. The CDR3 loop spans 14 amino acids. The CDR3 DNA reads as TGTGCCAGCAGCAGGGGCAGGAACACCGGGGAGCTGTTTTTT. Translation: CASSRGRNTGELFF.

The chain links TRBV12-3 or TRBV12-4 to TRBJ1-3, with D hard to call. CDR3 length: 14 amino acids. V gave up 4 bases and J gave up 0 bases, with 7 bases separating them. CDR3 amino acids: CASSSHGSGNTIYF. DNA for the CDR3: TGTGCCAGCAGTTCTCATGGCTCTGGAAACACCATATATTTT.

Turning to this clonotype: Without the conserved terminal phenylalanine or tryptophan, this CDR3 likely stems from a read error. This chain connects TRBV20-1 to TRBJ1-5; 9 bases agree with TRBD1. In germline, CDR1 is DFQATT, CDR2 SNEGSKA (reference sequence). The CDR3 spans 12 residues. The CDR3 DNA reads as TGCAGGGCCACAGGGGGCAGTCAGCCCCAGCATCTT. Translation: CRATGGSQPQHL.

J is TRBJ2-3 and V is TRBV7-9; 7 positions agree with TRBD1. This CDR3 is built from 15 residues. The V gene end was trimmed by 5 bases and the J gene end by 0 bases; junction bases not matched to a gene: 5. Germline V gives CDR1 SEHNR, CDR2 FQNEAQ (reference sequence). This CDR3 is CASSRGQESTDTQYF. CDR3 nucleotides: TGTGCCAGCAGCCGCGGACAGGAAAGCACAGATACGCAGTATTTT.

To note about this clonotype: Since the CDR3 does not end with the conserved phenylalanine or tryptophan, this likely comes from a read error. The DNA is omitted, as the CDR3 cannot be located on it reliably, and the CDR3 follows TCRdb's listing. V is TRBV5-1 and J is TRBJ1-5; the table names TRBD1, a call not compared with the DNA. Germline V gene lookup returns CDR1 SGHRS and CDR2 YFSETQ. Including both end residues, the CDR3 is 14 amino acids long. Here the CDR3 reads CASSWGDPTRQFRI.

The J gene is TRBJ1-2, the V gene TRBV29-1; no firm D call. V lost 0 bases and J 3 bases, leaving 11 bases between the germline ends. The germline V gene encodes CDR1 SQVTM and CDR2 ANQGSEA. CDR3 length equals 14 residues. CDR3 loop: CSVEDRGQDYGYTF. The CDR3 DNA follows: TGCAGCGTTGAAGATCGCGGCCAAGACTATGGCTACACCTTC.

The chain links TRBV20-1 to TRBJ2-5; 11 bases line up with TRBD2. Germline trimming cut 0 bases from V and 5 bases from J; bases unmatched to any gene: 5. Germline V gene sequence: CDR1 DFQATT, CDR2 SNEGSKA (reference sequence). The CDR3 spans 15 residues. The CDR3 DNA reads as TGCAGTGCTAGAGATAGTAGCGGGGGGGCTGAGACCCAGTACTTC. This sequence encodes CSARDSSGGAETQYF.

This clonotype was seen ten or more times. The rearrangement uses TRBV6-2 or TRBV6-3 and TRBJ2-7; 9 positions match TRBD1. The CDR3 has 14 residues. Per the germline V gene, CDR1 is MNHEY and CDR2 is SVGEGT. V gave up 5 bases and J gave up 2 bases; unmatched junction bases: 4. In DNA form, the CDR3 reads TGTGCCAGCAGTCCACGACAGGGGGCCTACGAGCAGTACTTC. Protein: CASSPRQGAYEQYF.